A selection of T cell receptor beta chains follows, all from one sample in a study of siplizumab effects on memory and regulatory T cells. The repertoire was sequenced with immunoSEQ multiplex PCR; TCRdb's copy has only in-frame clones and lacks some. Among tens of thousands of clones listed, around 94% were seen once. Sequenced: non-Treg CD4+ T cells sorted from blood. The source is a human donor in good health. Each CDR3 is given with its conserved first and last residue. The order of the fields is CDR3 protein, CDR3 DNA, clone size, V gene, D gene, J gene. A D gene is named only where the DNA matches it firmly. Clone size is stated in some rows and not others, as once, few, many or a class when expanded.

CDR3: CASSSSGTSGAPDTQYF; DNA: TGTGCCAGCTCAAGTTCCGGGACTAGCGGAGCACCAGATACGCAGTATTTT; size: once; V: TRBV18; D: TRBD2; J: TRBJ2-3
CDR3: CASSPTITGRTDTQYF; DNA: TGTGCCAGCAGCCCCACTATCACAGGACGCACAGATACGCAGTATTTT; size: NA; V: TRBV5-4; D: NA; J: TRBJ2-3
CDR3: CASSILLGSGNEQYF; DNA: TGTGCCAGCAGTATTTTGTTAGGGTCCGGGAACGAGCAGTACTTC; size: NA; V: TRBV5-6; D: NA; J: TRBJ2-7
CDR3: CASSLLGGTEAFF; DNA: TGTGCCAGCAGTTTACTGGGAGGCACTGAAGCTTTCTTT; size: NA; V: TRBV27; D: NA; J: TRBJ1-1
CDR3: CASNLASSSYNEQFF; DNA: TGTGCCAGCAACCTAGCGTCAAGCTCCTACAATGAGCAGTTCTTC; size: NA; V: TRBV2; D: NA; J: TRBJ2-1
CDR3: CASSISGLAKNIQYF; DNA: TGTGCCAGCAGCATTAGCGGGCTAGCCAAAAACATTCAGTACTTC; size: NA; V: TRBV5-4; D: TRBD2; J: TRBJ2-4
CDR3: CASSLEPGPEQYF; DNA: TGTGCCAGCAGCTTAGAGCCGGGCCCCGAGCAGTACTTC; size: NA; V: TRBV7-8; D: NA; J: TRBJ2-7
CDR3: CASSLGSLAGGQETQYF; DNA: TGCGCCAGCAGCTTGGGATCACTAGCGGGGGGCCAAGAGACCCAGTACTTC; size: NA; V: TRBV5-1; D: TRBD2; J: TRBJ2-5
CDR3: CASSLTGKTGELFF; DNA: TGCGCCAGCAGTCTTACAGGGAAAACCGGGGAGCTGTTTTTT; size: NA; V: TRBV5-1; D: NA; J: TRBJ2-2
CDR3: CASPGLAGASTDTQYF; DNA: TGTGCCTCCCCGGGACTAGCGGGCGCTAGCACAGATACGCAGTATTTT; size: NA; V: TRBV7-9; D: TRBD2; J: TRBJ2-3
CDR3: CASSLGNGEKLFF; DNA: TGTGCCAGCAGCTTGGGCAACGGTGAAAAACTGTTTTTT; size: NA; V: TRBV5-4; D: NA; J: TRBJ1-4
CDR3: CASSVVSGGFTGELFF; DNA: TGTGCCAGCAGCGTAGTAAGCGGGGGTTTCACCGGGGAGCTGTTTTTT; size: NA; V: TRBV9; D: TRBD2; J: TRBJ2-2
CDR3: CALRGTITDTQYF; DNA: TGTGCCCTCCGAGGGACTATTACAGATACGCAGTATTTT; size: NA; V: TRBV30; D: TRBD2; J: TRBJ2-3
CDR3: CATKPTTNEQFF; DNA: TGTGCCACCAAGCCAACAACCAATGAGCAGTTCTTC; size: NA; V: TRBV28; D: NA; J: TRBJ2-1
CDR3: CASRPTSGGSYEQYF; DNA: TGTGCCAGCAGACCTACTAGCGGCGGCTCCTACGAGCAGTACTTC; size: NA; V: TRBV11-3; D: TRBD2; J: TRBJ2-7
CDR3: CASNMAGSYEQYF; DNA: TGTGCCAGCAACATGGCAGGCTCCTACGAGCAGTACTTC; size: NA; V: TRBV5-5; D: NA; J: TRBJ2-7
CDR3: CSARTGEKQYF; DNA: TGCAGTGCGAGGACAGGGGAGAAGCAGTACTTC; size: once; V: TRBV20-1; D: TRBD1; J: TRBJ2-7
CDR3: CASSAQGEELYGYTF; DNA: TGTGCCAGCAGCGCACAGGGAGAAGAGCTTTATGGCTACACCTTC; size: NA; V: TRBV2; D: NA; J: TRBJ1-2